This entry describes one T cell receptor (beta chain). This entry comes from a study of blood T cell repertoires in COVID-19. At the level of the study: Sites in the United States, Italy and Spain provided acute and convalescent COVID-19 samples.

The V end was cut by 7 bases, the J end by 5 bases, with 21 bases between. This CDR3 spans 15 amino acids. The germline CDR1 and CDR2 sequences are SGDLS and YYNGEE. Libraries were prepared by immunoSEQ multiplex PCR; TCRdb keeps only in-frame clonotypes and omits some of them. The table has around 300,000 clones, over 75% seen once. The chain links TRBV9 to TRBJ1-1; perhaps TRBD1 as D (5 bases). Material: peripheral blood. This TCR came from a woman in her seventies with acute or convalescent COVID-19. CDR3 nucleotide sequence: TGTGCCAGCTCGCTCCAGGGCCATTTAAGGACTGAAGCTTTCTTT. It is translated as CASSLQGHLRTEAFF. The whole variable domain, filled in from reference TRBV9 and TRBJ1-1, reads DSGVTQTPKHLITATGQRVTLRCSPRSGDLSVYWYQQSLDQGLQFLIQYYNGEERAKGNILERFSAQQFPDLHSELNLSSLELGDSALYFCASSLQGHLRTEAFFGQGTRLTVV.